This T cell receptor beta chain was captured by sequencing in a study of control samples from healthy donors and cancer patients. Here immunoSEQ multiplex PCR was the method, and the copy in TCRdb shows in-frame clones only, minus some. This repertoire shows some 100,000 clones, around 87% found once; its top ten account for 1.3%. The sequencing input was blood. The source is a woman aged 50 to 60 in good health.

The CDR3: CASSDRTGPYNSPLHF. DNA for the CDR3: TGTGCCAGCAGCGATAGGACAGGCCCCTATAATTCACCCCTCCACTTT. The gene calls are TRBV9 and TRBJ1-6; the match to TRBD1 covers 7 bases. Germline V gene lookup returns CDR1 SGDLS and CDR2 YYNGEE. The CDR3 is 16 amino acids. V dropped 3 bases and J dropped 2; count of bases not matched to a gene: 5.